This TCR beta chain was profiled in a study of cytomegalovirus exposure and HLA in healthy donors. As for the study in general: The 600 to 800 first-cohort repertoires shared a platform with the 120 validation repertoires, as reported in a later analysis.

Of note for this clone: Its cognate antigen is unknown.

Germline V lookup: CDR1 SGDLS, CDR2 YYNGEE. The V and J ends lost 3 bases and 5 bases respectively, with 17 bases between them. The CDR3 totals 16 residues. Measured with immunoSEQ multiplex PCR; TCRdb has only the in-frame clones, and not every one. The repertoire holds some 330,000 clones, with about nine tenths as singletons. Study-wide results and caveats: The TCR clusters that emerged in the first cohort tended, a later analysis found, to co-occur in the approximately 130 validation repertoires.

J is TRBJ2-2 and V is TRBV9; D perhaps matches TRBD2 (6 bases). The specimen was PBMCs. The sequence was collected from a woman aged 18-29 years in good health and CMV-seronegative. CDR3 in amino acids: CASSGPAGGTTGELFF. The CDR3 DNA is TGTGCCAGCAGCGGCCCAGCGGGCGGGACTACCGGGGAGCTGTTTTTT.